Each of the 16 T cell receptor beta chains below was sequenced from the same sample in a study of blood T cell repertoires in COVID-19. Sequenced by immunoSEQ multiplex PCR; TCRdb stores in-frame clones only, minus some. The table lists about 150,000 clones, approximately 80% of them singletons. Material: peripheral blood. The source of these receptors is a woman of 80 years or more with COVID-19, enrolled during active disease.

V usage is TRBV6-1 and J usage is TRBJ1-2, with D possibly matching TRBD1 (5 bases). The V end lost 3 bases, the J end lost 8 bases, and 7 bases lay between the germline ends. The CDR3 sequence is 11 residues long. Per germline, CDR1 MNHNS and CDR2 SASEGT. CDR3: CASSDRVGYTF. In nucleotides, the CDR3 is TGTGCCAGCAGTGACAGGGTCGGCTACACCTTC.

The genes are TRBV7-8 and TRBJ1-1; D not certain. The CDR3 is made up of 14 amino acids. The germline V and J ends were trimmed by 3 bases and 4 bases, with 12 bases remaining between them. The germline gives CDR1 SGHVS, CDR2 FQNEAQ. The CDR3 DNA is TGTGCCAGCAGCTTTCCAGGAGGTGGCACTGAAGCTTTCTTT. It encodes CASSFPGGGTEAFF.

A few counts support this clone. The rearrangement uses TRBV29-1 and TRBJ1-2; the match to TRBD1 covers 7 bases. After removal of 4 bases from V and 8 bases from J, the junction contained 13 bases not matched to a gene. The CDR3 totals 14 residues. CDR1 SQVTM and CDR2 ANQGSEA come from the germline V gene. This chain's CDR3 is CSVAEEKTGSGYTF. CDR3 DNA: TGCAGCGTTGCAGAAGAAAAGACAGGGTCCGGCTACACCTTC.

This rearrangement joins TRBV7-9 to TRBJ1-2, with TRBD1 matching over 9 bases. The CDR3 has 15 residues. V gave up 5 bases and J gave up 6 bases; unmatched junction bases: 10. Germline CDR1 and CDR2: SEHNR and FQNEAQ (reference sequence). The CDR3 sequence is CASSPSGGQGNGYTF. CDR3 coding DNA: TGTGCCAGCAGCCCGAGTGGGGGACAGGGAAATGGCTACACCTTC.

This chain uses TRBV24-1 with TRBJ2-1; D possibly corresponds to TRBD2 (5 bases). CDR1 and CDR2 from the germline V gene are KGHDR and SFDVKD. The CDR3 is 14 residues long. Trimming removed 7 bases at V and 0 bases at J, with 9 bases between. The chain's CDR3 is CATSVASSYNEQFF. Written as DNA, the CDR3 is TGTGCCACCAGCGTAGCGAGCTCCTACAATGAGCAGTTCTTC.

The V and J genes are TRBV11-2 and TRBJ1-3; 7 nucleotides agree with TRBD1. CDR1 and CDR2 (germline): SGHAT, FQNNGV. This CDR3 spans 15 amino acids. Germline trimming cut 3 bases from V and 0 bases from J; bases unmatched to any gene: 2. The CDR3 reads CASSLDRYSGNTIYF. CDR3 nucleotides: TGTGCCAGCAGCTTGGACAGGTACTCTGGAAACACCATATATTTT.

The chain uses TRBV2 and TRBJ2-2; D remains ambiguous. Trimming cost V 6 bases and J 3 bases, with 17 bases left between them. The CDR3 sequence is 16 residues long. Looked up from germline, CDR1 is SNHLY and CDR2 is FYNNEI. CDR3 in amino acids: CASRTYGSGYTGELFF. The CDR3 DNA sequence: TGTGCCAGCAGGACGTACGGATCGGGTTACACCGGGGAGCTGTTTTTT.

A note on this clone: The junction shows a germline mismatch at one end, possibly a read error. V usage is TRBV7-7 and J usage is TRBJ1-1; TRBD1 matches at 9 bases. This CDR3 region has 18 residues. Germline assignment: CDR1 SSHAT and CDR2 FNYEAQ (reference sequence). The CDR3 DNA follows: TGTGCTAGCAGCTTAGGGGGCTGGTACAGGGGGCTGAACACTGAAGCTTTCTTT. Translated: CASSLGGWYRGLNTEAFF. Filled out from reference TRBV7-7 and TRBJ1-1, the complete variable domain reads GAGVSQSPRYKVTKRGQDVTLRCDPISSHATLYWYQQALGQGPEFLTYFNYEAQPDKSGLPSDRFSAERPEGSISTLTIQRTEQRDSAMYRCASSLGGWYRGLNTEAFFGQGTRLTVV.

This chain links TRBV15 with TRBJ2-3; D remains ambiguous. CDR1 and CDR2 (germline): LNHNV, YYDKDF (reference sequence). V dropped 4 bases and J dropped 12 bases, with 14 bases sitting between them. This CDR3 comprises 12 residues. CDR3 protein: CATSIPAGSQYF. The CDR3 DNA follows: TGTGCCACCAGCATTCCCGCAGGATCCCAGTATTTT.

CDR3 DNA: TGTGCCAGCAGTTACCTCCAGGGGAGCACTGAAGCTTTCTTT. Amino acid sequence: CASSYLQGSTEAFF. The chain couples TRBV6-5 to TRBJ1-1, with D perhaps TRBD1 (6 bases). Germline V gene data show CDR1 as MNHEY and CDR2 as SVGAGI. CDR3 length: 14 amino acids. V lost 2 bases, J lost 4 bases, and 11 bases lay in between.

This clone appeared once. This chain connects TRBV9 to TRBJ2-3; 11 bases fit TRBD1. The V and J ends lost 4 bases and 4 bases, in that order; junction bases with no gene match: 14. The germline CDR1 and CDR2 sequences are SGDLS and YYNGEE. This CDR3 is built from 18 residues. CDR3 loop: CASSTTQPGQGGPDTQYF. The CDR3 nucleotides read TGTGCCAGCAGCACCACCCAACCGGGACAGGGGGGTCCAGATACGCAGTATTTT.

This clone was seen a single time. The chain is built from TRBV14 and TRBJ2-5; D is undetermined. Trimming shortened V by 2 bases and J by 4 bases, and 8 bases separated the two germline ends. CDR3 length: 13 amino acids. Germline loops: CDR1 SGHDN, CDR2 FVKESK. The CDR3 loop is CASSQLAGETQYF. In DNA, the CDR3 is TGTGCCAGCAGCCAATTAGCCGGAGAGACCCAGTACTTC.

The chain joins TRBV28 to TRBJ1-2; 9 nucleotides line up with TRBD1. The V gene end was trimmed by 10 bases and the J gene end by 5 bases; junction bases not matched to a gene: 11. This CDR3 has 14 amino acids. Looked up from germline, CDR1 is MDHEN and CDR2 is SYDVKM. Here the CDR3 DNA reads TGTGCCACTGGTGATCTGGACAGGGGTTATGGCTACACCTTC. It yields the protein CATGDLDRGYGYTF.

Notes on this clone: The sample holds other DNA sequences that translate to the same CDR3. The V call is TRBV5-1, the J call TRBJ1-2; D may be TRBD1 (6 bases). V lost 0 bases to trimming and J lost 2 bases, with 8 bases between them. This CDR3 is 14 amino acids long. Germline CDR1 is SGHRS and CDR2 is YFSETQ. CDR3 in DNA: TGCGCCAGCAGCTTGGGCCAGGGGAACTATGGCTACACCTTC. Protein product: CASSLGQGNYGYTF.

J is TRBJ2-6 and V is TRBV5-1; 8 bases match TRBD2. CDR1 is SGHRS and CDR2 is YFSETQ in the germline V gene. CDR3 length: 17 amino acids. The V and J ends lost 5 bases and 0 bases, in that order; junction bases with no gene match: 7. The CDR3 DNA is TGCGCCAGCAGGGACACGGGGGGGCTCTCTGGGGCCAACGTCCTGACTTTC. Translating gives CASRDTGGLSGANVLTF. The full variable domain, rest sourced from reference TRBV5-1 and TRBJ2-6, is KAGVTQTPRYLIKTRGQQVTLSCSPISGHRSVSWYQQTPGQGLQFLFEYFSETQRNKGNFPGRFSGRQFSNSRSEMNVSTLELGDSALYLCASRDTGGLSGANVLTFGAGSRLTVL.

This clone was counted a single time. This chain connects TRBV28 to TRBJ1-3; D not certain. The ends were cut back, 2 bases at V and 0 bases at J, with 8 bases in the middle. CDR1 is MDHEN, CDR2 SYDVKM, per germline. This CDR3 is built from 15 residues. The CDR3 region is CASSLAGNSGNTIYF. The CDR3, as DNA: TGTGCCAGCAGTTTAGCCGGTAACTCTGGAAACACCATATATTTT.